Each of the 15 T cell receptor beta chains below was sequenced from the same sample in a study of PD-L1 blockade in urothelial cancer. Profiling relied on immunoSEQ multiplex PCR, and the TCRdb table lists in-frame clones only, not all of them. The sample includes under 150,000 clones, around 89% of them seen just once. Time point defined: peripheral blood 6 weeks after treatment start. The input for sequencing was PBMCs, taken around atezolizumab (anti-PD-L1) treatment. The receptors derive from a man aged 60 to 75 with urothelial cancer.

The table lists this clone with a count of one. The chain has TRBV7-2 and TRBJ1-4; TRBD1 aligns across 7 bases. V was pared by 2 bases and J by 2 bases, with 5 bases of the junction left unmatched. Germline CDR1 is SGHTA and CDR2 is FQGNSA. This CDR3 has 16 amino acids. The CDR3 loop is CASSLRRGQTNEKLFF. DNA of the CDR3: TGTGCCAGCAGCTTACGGAGGGGGCAGACTAATGAAAAACTGTTTTTT.

The count of this clone is one. Mismatch with germline at one junction end may stem from a read error. The gene calls are TRBV28 and TRBJ1-6, with TRBD1 as a possible D gene (6 bases). The CDR3 extends over 16 amino acids. Germline CDR1 is MDHEN and CDR2 is SYDVKM. The CDR3 DNA follows: TGTGCCAGCACTTTAGGGGGGGGCCTTCAGAATTCACCCCTCCACTTT. It codes for CASTLGGGLQNSPLHF. The variable domain in full, completed from reference TRBV28 and TRBJ1-6, reads DVKVTQSSRYLVKRTGEKVFLECVQDMDHENMFWYRQDPGLGLRLIYFSYDVKMKEKGDIPEGYSVSREKKERFSLILESASTNQTSMYLCASTLGGGLQNSPLHFGNGTRLTVT.

The rearrangement links TRBV19 to TRBJ1-1; D remains ambiguous. V was pared by 3 bases and J by 0 bases, with 11 bases between. The CDR3 sequence is 15 residues long. Germline-derived CDR1 and CDR2 are LNHDA and SQIVND (reference sequence). CDR3 region: CASSMGVLMNTEAFF. In DNA, the CDR3 is TGTGCCAGTAGTATGGGAGTTCTGATGAACACTGAAGCTTTCTTT.

The V and J genes are TRBV5-3 and TRBJ1-2, with no clear D. TRBV5-3 is flagged as an ORF with uncertain function. The CDR3 runs 15 residues. V was shortened by 9 bases and J by 0 bases, with 18 bases between the two germline ends. The CDR3 loop reads CAINSYASANYGYTF. The CDR3 DNA is TGTGCCATAAACTCATATGCATCCGCTAACTATGGCTACACCTTC.

The genes are TRBV11-3 and TRBJ2-5, with D tentatively TRBD2 (5 bases). Trimming left V 5 bases short and J 2 bases short, with 6 bases between. The CDR3 runs to 12 residues. The V gene's germline CDR1 is SGHNT and CDR2 YENEEA. In DNA, the CDR3 is TGTGCCAGCAGCCGGACTCAAGAGACCCAGTACTTC. As protein: CASSRTQETQYF.

This chain connects TRBV5-1 to TRBJ2-5; possible D gene TRBD2, 5 bases. The V gene's germline CDR1 is SGHRS and CDR2 YFSETQ. This CDR3 has 14 amino acids. V gave up 0 bases and J gave up 3 bases, with 9 bases separating them. The CDR3 coding sequence is TGCGCCAGCAGCTTGGCCTCGGAGGAAGAGACCCAGTACTTC. It specifies CASSLASEEETQYF.

V gene TRBV27 combines with J gene TRBJ1-2; TRBD1 is a possible D gene (5 bases). Germline loops: CDR1 MNHEY, CDR2 SMNVEV (reference sequence). The CDR3 runs to 15 residues. Trimming took 5 bases from V and 2 from J, leaving 15 bases between them. The CDR3 DNA is TGTGCCAGCAGTCCTGGGCAGGGATGGAACTATGGCTACACCTTC. Translation: CASSPGQGWNYGYTF.

V and J are TRBV5-6 and TRBJ2-3; TRBD2 agrees at 8 bases. Trimming took 1 base from V and 4 from J; bases not matched to a gene: 5. CDR3 length: 15 amino acids. Germline lookup yields CDR1 SGHDT and CDR2 YYEEEE. Here the CDR3 reads CASSLYGGGSDTQYF. CDR3 in DNA: TGTGCCAGCAGCTTGTACGGGGGGGGTTCAGATACGCAGTATTTT.

J is TRBJ2-5 and V is TRBV4-3, with 10 bases that match TRBD1. The CDR3 totals 16 residues. In germline, CDR1 is LGHNA, CDR2 YSLEER. Trimming took 5 bases from V and 0 from J; bases not matched to a gene: 6. In DNA, the CDR3 is TGCGCCAGCAGCAACCAGGGACAGGGGAACCAAGAGACCCAGTACTTC. It encodes CASSNQGQGNQETQYF.

The rearrangement links TRBV30 to TRBJ2-1; 7 positions match TRBD1. Germline V lookup: CDR1 GTSNPN, CDR2 SVGIG (reference sequence). This CDR3 is built from 13 residues. Trimming removed 4 bases from V and 10 bases from J; junction bases left unmatched: 10. The CDR3 region has the DNA TGTGCCTGGACCAGACAGGGTCAGGCAGAGCAGTTCTTC. Translated: CAWTRQGQAEQFF.

The chain uses TRBV4-3 and TRBJ1-4; D is undetermined. Germline values: CDR1 LGHNA, CDR2 YSLEER. CDR3 length: 16 amino acids. Trimming stripped 1 base from V and 0 bases from J, with 9 bases between. This chain's CDR3 is CASSQGWGATNEKLFF. DNA for the CDR3: TGCGCCAGCAGCCAAGGATGGGGAGCAACTAATGAAAAACTGTTTTTT.

V usage is TRBV4-1 and J usage is TRBJ2-3; 8 nucleotides match TRBD2. There are 15 residues in the CDR3. Germline V gene sequence: CDR1 MGHRA, CDR2 YSYEKL. V lost 4 bases and J lost 4; bases outside the gene matches: 7. CDR3 residues: CASSRNVGGADTQYF. The CDR3 region has the DNA TGCGCCAGCAGCCGTAACGTCGGGGGGGCAGATACGCAGTATTTT.

This chain links TRBV10-2 with TRBJ2-1; TRBD2 matches at 9 bases. This CDR3 is 17 amino acids long. The germline V gene encodes CDR1 WSHSY and CDR2 SAAADI. J was trimmed by 4 bases and V by 4 bases; bases with no gene match: 11. CDR3: CASSGGPGAGGYNEQFF. As DNA, the CDR3 is TGCGCCAGCAGTGGGGGCCCCGGGGCGGGAGGGTACAATGAGCAGTTCTTC.

The chain links TRBV2 to TRBJ2-5, with D possibly being TRBD1 (7 bases). The CDR3 has 16 residues. V lost 8 bases to trimming and J lost 0 bases, with 19 bases between them. Germline V gene data show CDR1 as SNHLY and CDR2 as FYNNEI. The CDR3: CASRRDRGGYQETQYF. As DNA, the CDR3 is TGTGCCAGCCGGAGGGATAGAGGGGGCTACCAAGAGACCCAGTACTTC. The full variable domain, completed using reference TRBV2 and TRBJ2-5, is EPEVTQTPSHQVTQMGQEVILRCVPISNHLYFYWYRQILGQKVEFLVSFYNNEISEKSEIFDDQFSVERPDGSNFTLKIRSTKLEDSAMYFCASRRDRGGYQETQYFGPGTRLLVL.

The rearrangement links TRBV28 to TRBJ1-6; 7 bases fit TRBD1. The J segment lost 4 bases and the V segment lost 9 bases, leaving 12 bases of the junction unmatched. This CDR3 has 16 amino acids. Germline assignment: CDR1 MDHEN and CDR2 SYDVKM. CDR3 sequence: CASRQGQRIYNSPLHF. The CDR3 bases are TGTGCCAGTCGACAGGGTCAGAGGATATATAATTCACCCCTCCACTTT.